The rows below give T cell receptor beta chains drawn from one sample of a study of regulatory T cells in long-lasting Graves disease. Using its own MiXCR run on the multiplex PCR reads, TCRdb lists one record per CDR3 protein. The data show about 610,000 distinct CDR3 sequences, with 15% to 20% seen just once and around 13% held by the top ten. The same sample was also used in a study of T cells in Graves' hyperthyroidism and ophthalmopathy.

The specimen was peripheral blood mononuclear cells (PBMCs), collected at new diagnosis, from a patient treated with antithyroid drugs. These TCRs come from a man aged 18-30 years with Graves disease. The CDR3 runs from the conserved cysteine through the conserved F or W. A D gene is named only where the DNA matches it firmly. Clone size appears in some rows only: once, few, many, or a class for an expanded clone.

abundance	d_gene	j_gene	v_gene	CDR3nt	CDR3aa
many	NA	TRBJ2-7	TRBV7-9	TGTGCCAGCAGCACCGACTGGACGCAGTACTTC	CASSTDWTQYF
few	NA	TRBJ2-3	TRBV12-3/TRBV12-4	TGTGCCAGCAGATTAGAGGGGGGGCATACGCAGTATTTT	CASRLEGGHTQYF
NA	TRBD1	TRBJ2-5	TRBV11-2	TGTGCCAGCAGCTCAGGACTGCTGACAGGGCAAGAGACCCAGTACTTC	CASSSGLLTGQETQYF
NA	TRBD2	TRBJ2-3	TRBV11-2	TGTGCCAGCAGCTATAGCGGGAACACAGATACGCAGTATTTT	CASSYSGNTDTQYF
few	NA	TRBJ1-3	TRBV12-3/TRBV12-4	TGTGCCAGCAGTCCCCCCATGGGTCTAATTGGAAACACCATATATTTT	CASSPPMGLIGNTIYF
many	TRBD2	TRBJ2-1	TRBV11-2	TGTGCCAGCAGAATGATCGGGACTAAAGGACTCAATGAGCAGTTCTTC	CASRMIGTKGLNEQFF
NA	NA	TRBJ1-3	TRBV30	TGTGCCTGGACGCGACAAATAACTGGAAACACCATATATTTT	CAWTRQITGNTIYF
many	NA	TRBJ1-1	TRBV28	TGTGCCACCCAACGGTGGGGAAGGAACACTGAAGCTTTCTTT	CATQRWGRNTEAFF
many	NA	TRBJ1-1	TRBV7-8	TGTGCCAGCAGCCTCGGGGGTGACGAAGCTTTCTTT	CASSLGGDEAFF
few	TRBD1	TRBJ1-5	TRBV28	TGTGCCAGCAGTCCAGCGGACAGGGTGGGCCAGCCCCAGCATTTT	CASSPADRVGQPQHF
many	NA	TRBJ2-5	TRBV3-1	TGTGCCAGCAGCCAAGATCCCGGGGCTAGCAGATACCAAGAGACCCAGTACTTC	CASSQDPGASRYQETQYF
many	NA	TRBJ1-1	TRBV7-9	TGTGCCAGCAGCGGAGACAGCACGTACACTGAAGCTTTCTTT	CASSGDSTYTEAFF
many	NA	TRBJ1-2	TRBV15	TGTGCCACCAGCAGAGATAGGGGGACCCCTGGCTATGGCTACACCTTC	CATSRDRGTPGYGYTF
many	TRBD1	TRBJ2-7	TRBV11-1	TGTGCCAGCAGCAACCGACCCGGGACAGGGGCCTCCTACGAGCAGTACTTC	CASSNRPGTGASYEQYF
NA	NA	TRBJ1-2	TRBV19	TGTGCCAGTAGTATGACTAGTCGACAGGTTTACGGCTACACCTTC	CASSMTSRQVYGYTF
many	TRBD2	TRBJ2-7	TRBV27	TGTGCCAGATCGGGACTAGCGGGTTGCGAGCAGTACTTC	CARSGLAGCEQYF
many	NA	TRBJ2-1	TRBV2	TGTGCCAGCAGTGACGGCGGGGAGGCTGAGCAGTTCTTC	CASSDGGEAEQFF
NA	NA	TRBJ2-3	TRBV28	TGTGCCAGCAGTCCCCCGAAACGCCTAGATACGCAGTATTTT	CASSPPKRLDTQYF
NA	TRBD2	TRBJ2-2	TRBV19	TGTGTCAGTAGTCTTGGGACTAGCTTTGTCACCGGGGAGCTGTTTTTT	CVSSLGTSFVTGELFF
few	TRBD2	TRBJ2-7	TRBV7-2	TGTGCCACCGGGTTATCGGGGGGGGTCGAGCAGTACTTC	CATGLSGGVEQYF
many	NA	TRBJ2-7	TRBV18	TGTGCCAGCTCACCACCAGGGATCTACGAGCAGTACTTC	CASSPPGIYEQYF
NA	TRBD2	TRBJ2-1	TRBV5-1	TGCGCCAGCAGGCCCGGACTAGACAGCAATGAGCAGTTCTTC	CASRPGLDSNEQFF
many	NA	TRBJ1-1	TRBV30	TGTGCCTGGAGTGTACCCACTGAAGCTTTCTTT	CAWSVPTEAFF
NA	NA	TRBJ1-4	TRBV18	TGTGCCAGCTCACCCGAGGCGGGAAGCGATGAAAAACTGTTTTTT	CASSPEAGSDEKLFF
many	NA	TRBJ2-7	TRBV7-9	TGTGCCAGCTCACCGGGAAACGAGCAGTACTTC	CASSPGNEQYF
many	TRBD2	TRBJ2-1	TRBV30	TGTGCCTGGAATACACCGGGACTAGCCGGCATTGAGCAGTTCTTC	CAWNTPGLAGIEQFF
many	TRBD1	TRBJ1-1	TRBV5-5	TGTGCCAGCAGCTCTGAGACAGGGCGGGGCAACACTGAAGCTTTCTTT	CASSSETGRGNTEAFF
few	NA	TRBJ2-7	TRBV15	TGTGCCACCAGCAGAGATAATGATGCGGGCCTGAACTCCTACGAGCAGTACTTC	CATSRDNDAGLNSYEQYF
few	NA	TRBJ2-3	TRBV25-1	TGTGCCAGCAGTGAAGGTTGGGATACGCAGTATTTT	CASSEGWDTQYF
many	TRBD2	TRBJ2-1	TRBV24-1	TGTGCCGTTTCGGGACTAGCGGCAGACAATGAGCAGTTCTTC	CAVSGLAADNEQFF
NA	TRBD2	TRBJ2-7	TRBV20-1	TGCAGTGCCACGAGCGGGAGGAAGGTCTACGAGCAGTACTTC	CSATSGRKVYEQYF
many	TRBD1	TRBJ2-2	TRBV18	TGTGCCAGCTCACCACCCGGGACAGGGAACACCGGGGAGCTGTTTTTT	CASSPPGTGNTGELFF
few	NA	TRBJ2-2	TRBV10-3	TGTGCCATCAGTGCAGCGGGCAGGATCACCGGGGAGCTGTTTTTT	CAISAAGRITGELFF
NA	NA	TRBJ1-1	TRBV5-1	TGTGCCAGCAGCTTGCGCATGTGGGTGAACACTGAAGCTTTCTTT	CASSLRMWVNTEAFF
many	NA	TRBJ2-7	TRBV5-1	TGCGCCAGCAGCTTGACCCTGACGGACTACGAACAGTACTTC	CASSLTLTDYEQYF
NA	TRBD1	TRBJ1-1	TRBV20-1	TGCAGTGGAGCGACAGGGGTGACTGAAGCTTTCTTT	CSGATGVTEAFF
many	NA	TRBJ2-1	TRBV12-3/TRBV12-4	TGTGCCAGCAGTACCGACAGATACAATGAGCAGTTCTTC	CASSTDRYNEQFF
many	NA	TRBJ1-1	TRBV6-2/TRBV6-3	TGTGCCAGCAGTTACAAGGGAATGAACACTGAAGCTTTCTTT	CASSYKGMNTEAFF
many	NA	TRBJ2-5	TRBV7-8	TGTGCCAGCAGCTTAGGTGCTAGCCCCAACCAAGAGACCCAGTACTTC	CASSLGASPNQETQYF
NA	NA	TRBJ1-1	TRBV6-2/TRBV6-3	TGTGCCAGCAGTCAGAGTCGAGGGGCGATCGGTGAAGCTTTCTTT	CASSQSRGAIGEAFF
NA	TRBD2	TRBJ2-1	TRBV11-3	TGTGCCAGCGGTGGGACTAGCGGGGGTGAGCAGTTCTTC	CASGGTSGGEQFF
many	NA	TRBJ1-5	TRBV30	TGTGCCTGGAGTTTAGGGGGTAATCATCAGCCCCAGCATTTT	CAWSLGGNHQPQHF
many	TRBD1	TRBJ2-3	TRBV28	TGTGCCAGCAGTATAAAGGGACAGGGGGTGACAGATACGCAGTATTTT	CASSIKGQGVTDTQYF
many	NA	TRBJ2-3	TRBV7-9	TGTGCCAGCAGCACCCCATCAAGGGAACTAGTTCAAGTAGAAGATACGCAGTATTTT	CASSTPSRELVQVEDTQYF
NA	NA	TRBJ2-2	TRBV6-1	TGTGCCAGCAGTGTTCAAGGAGTAAACACCGGGGAGCTGTTTTTT	CASSVQGVNTGELFF
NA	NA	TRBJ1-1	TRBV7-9	TGTGCCAGCAGCCAGACGGGGGGTGAGAACACTGAAGCTTTCTTT	CASSQTGGENTEAFF
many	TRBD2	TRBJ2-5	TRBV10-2	TGCGCCAGCAGAAGACTAGCGGGAGGACGCGAGACCCAGTACTTC	CASRRLAGGRETQYF
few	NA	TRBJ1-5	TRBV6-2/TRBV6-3	TGTGCCAGCAGTTATATCCGGGTAGCTCGTAGTCGGCCCCAGCATTTT	CASSYIRVARSRPQHF
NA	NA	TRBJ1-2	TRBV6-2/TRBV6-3	TGTGCCAGCCGGAGAACGGGGCCAGCTAACTATGGCTACACCTTC	CASRRTGPANYGYTF
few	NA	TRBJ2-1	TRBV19	TGTGCCAGTAGTATTTGGTCGGCCAGCTCCTACAATGAGCAGTTCTTC	CASSIWSASSYNEQFF
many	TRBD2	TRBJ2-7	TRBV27	TGTGCCAGCAGTTTATATAGCGGGAGGCTCCTCTACGAGCAGTACTTC	CASSLYSGRLLYEQYF
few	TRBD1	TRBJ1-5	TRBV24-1	TGTGCCACCAGTGGCACCTTAGGGACAGGAAGCAATCAGCCCCAGCATTTT	CATSGTLGTGSNQPQHF
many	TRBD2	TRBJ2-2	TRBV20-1	TGCAGTGCTAGATCGACTAGCGGGAGTGACACCGGGGAGCTGTTTTTT	CSARSTSGSDTGELFF
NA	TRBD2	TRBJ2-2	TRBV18	TGTGCCAGCTCACCACGGCGGGAGTTCACGAACACCGGGGAGCTGTTTTTT	CASSPRREFTNTGELFF